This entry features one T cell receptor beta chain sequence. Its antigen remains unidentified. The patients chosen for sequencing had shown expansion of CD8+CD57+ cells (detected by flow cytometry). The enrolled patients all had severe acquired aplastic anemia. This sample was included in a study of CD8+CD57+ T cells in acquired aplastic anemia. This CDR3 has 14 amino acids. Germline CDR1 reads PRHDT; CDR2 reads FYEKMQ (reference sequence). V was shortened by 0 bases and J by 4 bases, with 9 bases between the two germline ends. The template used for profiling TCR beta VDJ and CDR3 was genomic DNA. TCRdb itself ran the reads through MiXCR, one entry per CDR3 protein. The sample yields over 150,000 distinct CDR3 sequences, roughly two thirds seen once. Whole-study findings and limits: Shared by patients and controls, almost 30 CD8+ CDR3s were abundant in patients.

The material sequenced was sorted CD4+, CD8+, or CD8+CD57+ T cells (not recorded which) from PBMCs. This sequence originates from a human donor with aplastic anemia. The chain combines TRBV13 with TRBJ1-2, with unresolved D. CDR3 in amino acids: CASSLGAGIYGYTF. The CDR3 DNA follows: TGTGCCAGCAGCTTAGGAGCGGGAATCTATGGCTACACCTTC. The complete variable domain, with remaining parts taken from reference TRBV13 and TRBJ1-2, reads AAGVIQSPRHLIKEKRETATLKCYPIPRHDTVYWYQQGPGQDPQFLISFYEKMQSDKGSIPDRFSAQQFSDYHSELNMSSLELGDSALYFCASSLGAGIYGYTFGSGTRLTVV.